This TCR beta chain is drawn from a study of vaccination effects on CD4 cells after COVID-19. Study-level information: Samples were taken post-vaccine, and their median timing was 72 days after the second dose.

This clone was found once. Its specificity is not known. Germline V lookup: CDR1 LNHNV, CDR2 YYDKDF (reference sequence). After removal of 1 base from V and 4 bases from J, the junction contained 5 bases not matched to a gene. CDR3 length equals 16 residues. Ahead of sequencing, the ViraFEST assay grew antigen-specific CD4+ T cells using viral peptide pools. Isolating CD4+ T cells followed approximately nine days of culture. Of the BNT162b2 and mRNA-1273 vaccines, participants received two doses of one or the other. Vaccinees lacked prior SARS-CoV-2 infection and tested negative for nucleocapsid antibodies. Libraries were prepared by immunoSEQ multiplex PCR; TCRdb keeps only in-frame clonotypes and omits some of them. The sample includes 20,000 to 25,000 clones, about 73% of them seen just once.

This sequence joins TRBV15 and TRBJ2-1, with TRBD2 matching 9 bases. The TCR originated in a human donor who received a COVID-19 vaccine. The specimen comprised CD4+ T cells from PBMCs cultured with SARS-CoV-2 spike peptides, sampled after COVID-19 vaccination. In DNA, the CDR3 is TGTGCCACCAGCAGAGGTAGTAGCGGGGGTTACAATGAGCAGTTCTTC. It is translated as CATSRGSSGGYNEQFF.